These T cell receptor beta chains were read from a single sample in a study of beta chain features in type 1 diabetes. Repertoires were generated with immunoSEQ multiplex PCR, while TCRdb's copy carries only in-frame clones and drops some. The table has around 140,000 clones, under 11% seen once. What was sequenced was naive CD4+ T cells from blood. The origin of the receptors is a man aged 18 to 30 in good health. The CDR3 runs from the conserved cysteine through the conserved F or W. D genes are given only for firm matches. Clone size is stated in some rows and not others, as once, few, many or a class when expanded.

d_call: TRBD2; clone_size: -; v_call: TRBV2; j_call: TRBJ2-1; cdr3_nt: TGTGCCAGCAGTGAGTCGGGGGGGGGTAGTGAGCAGTTCTTC; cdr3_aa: CASSESGGGSEQFF
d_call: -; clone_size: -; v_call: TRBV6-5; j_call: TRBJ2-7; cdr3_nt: TGTGCCAGCAGTTACTTACAGGCAGGGTCCTACGAGCAGTACTTC; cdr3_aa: CASSYLQAGSYEQYF
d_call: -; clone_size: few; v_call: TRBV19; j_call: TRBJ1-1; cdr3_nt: TGTGCCAGTAGTAACCGACAAGGGGGTGGGTATCGGTCTGAAGCTTTCTTT; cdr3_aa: CASSNRQGGGYRSEAFF
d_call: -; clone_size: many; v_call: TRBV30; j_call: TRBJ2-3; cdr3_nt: TGTGCCTGGAGGGGGGCCAATACGCAGTATTTT; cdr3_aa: CAWRGANTQYF
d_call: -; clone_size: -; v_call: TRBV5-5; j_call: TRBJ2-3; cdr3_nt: TGTGCCAGCAGCTTGGGACTAGGGCCCACAGATACGCAGTATTTT; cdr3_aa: CASSLGLGPTDTQYF
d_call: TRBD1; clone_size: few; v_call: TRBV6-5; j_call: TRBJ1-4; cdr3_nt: TGTGCCAGCCAAAAACAGGGGGGTGAAAAACTGTTTTTT; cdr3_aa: CASQKQGGEKLFF
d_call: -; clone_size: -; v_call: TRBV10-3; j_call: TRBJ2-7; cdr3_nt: TGTGCCATCAGTGAGCAAGCAGGGCCCTACGAGCAGTACTTC; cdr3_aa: CAISEQAGPYEQYF
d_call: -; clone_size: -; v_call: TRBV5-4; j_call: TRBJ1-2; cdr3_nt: TGTGCCAGCAGCTTGACAGGGTCCTATGGCTACACCTTC; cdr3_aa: CASSLTGSYGYTF
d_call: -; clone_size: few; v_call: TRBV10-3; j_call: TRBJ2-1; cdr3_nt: TGTGCCATCAGTGAAGCGGACGGTCGGCAGCAGTTCTTC; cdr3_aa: CAISEADGRQQFF
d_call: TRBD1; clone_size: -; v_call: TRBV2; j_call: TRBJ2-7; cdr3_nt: TGTGCCAGCACCGGGACAGGGAAGAACAACGAGCAGTACTTC; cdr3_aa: CASTGTGKNNEQYF
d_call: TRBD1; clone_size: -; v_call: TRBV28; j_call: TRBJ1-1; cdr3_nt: TGTGCCAGCAGTGGGACAGGGAGTTTGTACACTGAAGCTTTCTTT; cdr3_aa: CASSGTGSLYTEAFF
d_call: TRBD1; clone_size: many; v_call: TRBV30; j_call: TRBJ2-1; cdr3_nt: TGTGCCTGGAGTGTCCAGGGGGCGATGAATGAGCAGTTCTTC; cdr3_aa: CAWSVQGAMNEQFF
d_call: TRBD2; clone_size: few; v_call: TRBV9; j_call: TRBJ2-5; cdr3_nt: TGTGCCAGCAGCGTAGGAGGATCGGGACTAGCGGGGGGGCCGGGAGAGACCCAGTACTTC; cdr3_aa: CASSVGGSGLAGGPGETQYF
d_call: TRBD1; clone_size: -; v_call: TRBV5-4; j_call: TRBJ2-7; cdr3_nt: TGTGCCAGCAGCTTGAACAGGGGGGAATACGAGCAGTACTTC; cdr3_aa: CASSLNRGEYEQYF
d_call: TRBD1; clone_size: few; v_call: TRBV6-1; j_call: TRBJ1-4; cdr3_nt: TGTGCCAGCCGCAGGGGGCAGGAAGAAAAACTGTTTTTT; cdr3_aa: CASRRGQEEKLFF
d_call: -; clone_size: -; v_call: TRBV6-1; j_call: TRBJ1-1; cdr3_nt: TGTGCCAGCAGTGAAGGACAGGTGAACACTGAAGCTTTCTTT; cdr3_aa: CASSEGQVNTEAFF
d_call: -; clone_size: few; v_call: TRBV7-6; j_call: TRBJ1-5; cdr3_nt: TGTGCCAGCAGCTCAGGGGGCAATCAGCCCCAGCATTTT; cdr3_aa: CASSSGGNQPQHF
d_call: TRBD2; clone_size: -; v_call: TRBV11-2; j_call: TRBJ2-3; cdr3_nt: TGTGCCAGCAGCTTAACTAGCGGGGGGGCGGATACGCAGTATTTT; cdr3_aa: CASSLTSGGADTQYF
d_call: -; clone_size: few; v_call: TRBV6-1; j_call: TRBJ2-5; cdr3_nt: TGTGCCAGCAGCCTTAGGGGTGCAGAGACCCAGTACTTC; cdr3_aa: CASSLRGAETQYF
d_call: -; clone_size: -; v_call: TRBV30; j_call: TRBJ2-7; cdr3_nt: TGTGCCTGGACAGGGGTTCCCGAGGGCGAGCAGTACTTC; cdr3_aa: CAWTGVPEGEQYF
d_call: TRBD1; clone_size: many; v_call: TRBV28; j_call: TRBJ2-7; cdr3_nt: TGTGCCAGCAGTTTCGTTGGGACAGGGTCCTACGAGCAGTACTTC; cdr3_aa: CASSFVGTGSYEQYF
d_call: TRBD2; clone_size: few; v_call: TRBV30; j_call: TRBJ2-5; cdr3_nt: TGTGCCTGGAGATTTGCGGGGGGGAGAGAGACCCAGTACTTC; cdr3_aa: CAWRFAGGRETQYF
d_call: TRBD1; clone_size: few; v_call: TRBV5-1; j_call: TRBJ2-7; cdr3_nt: TGCGCCAGCAGCTGGGGGGACAGGGCCTCCTACGAGCAGTACTTC; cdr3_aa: CASSWGDRASYEQYF
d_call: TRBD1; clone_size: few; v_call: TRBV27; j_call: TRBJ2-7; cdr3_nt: TGTGCCAGCAGTTTAAAGGGGGCCGGGTACGAGCAGTACTTC; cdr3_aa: CASSLKGAGYEQYF
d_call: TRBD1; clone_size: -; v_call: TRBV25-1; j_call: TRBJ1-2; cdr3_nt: TGTGCCAGCCAACCGGGACAGGGGGGCCGTTATGGCTACACCTTC; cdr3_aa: CASQPGQGGRYGYTF
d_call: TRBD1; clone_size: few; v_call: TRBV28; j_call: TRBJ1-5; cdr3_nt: TGTGCCACCACCGGGACAGGGGGTTATAGCAATCAGCCCCAGCATTTT; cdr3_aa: CATTGTGGYSNQPQHF
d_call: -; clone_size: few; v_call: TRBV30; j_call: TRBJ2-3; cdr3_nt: TGTGCCTGGAGTGCACAGGCGGATACGCAGTATTTT; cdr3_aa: CAWSAQADTQYF
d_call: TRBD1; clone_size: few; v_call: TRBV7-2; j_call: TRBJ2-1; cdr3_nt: TGTGCCAGCAGCTACCCGGACAGGGGGGGAGACTCCTACAATGAGCAGTTCTTC; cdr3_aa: CASSYPDRGGDSYNEQFF